The sequence of this T cell receptor (beta chain) was determined in a study of cytomegalovirus exposure and HLA in healthy donors. General observations from the study: Later on, an analysis showed TCR association rates differing by HLA locus, with DRB1 the most and HLA-C the fewest.

PCR amplification relied on 60 Vbeta primers (plus 13 Jbeta primers). The repertoire was sequenced with immunoSEQ multiplex PCR; TCRdb's copy has only in-frame clones and lacks some. The data contain roughly 100,000 clones, around four fifths of them seen just once; the ten biggest clones take up 8.6%. This clone showed up just a few times. Its antigen is undetermined. V lost 4 bases to trimming and J lost 4 bases, with 13 bases between them. The CDR3 is made up of 14 amino acids. CDR1 and CDR2 (germline): MNHEY, SMNVEV (reference sequence). The donors, nominally healthy at sampling, likely had unrecorded immune exposures.

The sample was PBMCs. The source is a woman in her 40s in good health and CMV-seropositive. The V gene is TRBV27, the J gene TRBJ1-1, with D unresolved. CDR3 in DNA: TGTGCCAGCAGTTCAACACGGGTCGCCACTGAAGCTTTCTTT. The encoded protein is CASSSTRVATEAFF.